The TCR beta chain described here comes from a study of blood T cell repertoires in COVID-19. Study at large: From the United States, Italy and Spain came samples of acute and convalescent COVID-19. T cells, B-cell-depleted T cells, or PBMCs provided the cDNA or gDNA that served as material.

In the original workflow: Amplification from reference gene primers served as the basis for estimated nucleated cell counts. Produced via immunoSEQ multiplex PCR; TCRdb's table is partial and in-frame only. V and J calls and clone size are copied from that table; D and trimming were computed from the DNA. The profile covers about 90,000 clones, with under 95% appearing a single time and approximately 2.3% taken by the ten largest. The CDR3 runs to 14 residues. From germline, CDR1 is SQVTM and CDR2 ANQGSEA. J gave up 4 bases and V 7 bases, and 12 bases lay outside the gene matches. Sequencing was carried out using peripheral blood. The TCR originated in a human donor with active COVID-19. The donor label of this sample is uncertain. This rearrangement joins TRBV29-1 to TRBJ2-7; 8 nucleotides match TRBD2. CDR3 nucleotide sequence: TGCAGCGCCGTCGGGGGGGATACTTGGTACGAGCAGTACTTC. Translated, it gives CSAVGGDTWYEQYF.